The subject of this entry is one T cell receptor (beta chain). As yet, its antigen is unknown. This sample is part of a study of post-analysis software for immune sequencing data. For the study at large: The study covered relapsing-remitting, secondary progressive and progressive-relapsing courses of multiple sclerosis.

Trimming at V came to 3 bases and at J to 1 base, leaving 7 bases not matched to a gene. The CDR3 totals 16 residues. Study findings and constraints: The five TRBV segments detected at higher frequency in patients than in controls included TRBV5-6, TRBV5-1 and TRBV20-1. Same-batch preparations were strongly co-clustered by F measure. Versus controls, multiple sclerosis patients showed significantly lower diversity (normalized Chao1).

Tagging with unique molecular identifiers was a feature of the TCR beta cDNA libraries. Via MiXCR, TCRdb re-called the PCR reads, giving one row per CDR3 protein. The data show more than 350,000 distinct CDR3 sequences, with more than 30% seen just once and approximately 7.1% held by the top ten. The receptor's source is a girl aged 2-10 years with multiple sclerosis. V and J are TRBV12-3 or TRBV12-4 and TRBJ2-3; 7 bases agree with TRBD2. Source material: blood. The CDR3 DNA reads as TGTGCCAGCAGTTTCCTAGCGGAAGGGGGCACAGATACGCAGTATTTT. Its translation is CASSFLAEGGTDTQYF.